The 29 T cell receptor beta chains below all came from one sample that was sequenced in a study of blood T cell repertoires in COVID-19. Repertoires were generated with immunoSEQ multiplex PCR, while TCRdb's copy carries only in-frame clones and drops some. The data contain roughly 430,000 clones, nearly 90% of them singletons. The sample taken for sequencing was PBMCs or T cells enriched from blood (not recorded which). The receptors derive from a woman between 40 and 50 years old with acute COVID-19.

This clone was counted a few times. J is TRBJ1-6 and V is TRBV6-5, with D perhaps TRBD1 (5 bases). The V end was cut by 10 bases, the J end by 9 bases, with 19 bases between. The germline V gene has CDR1 MNHEY and CDR2 SVGAGI. There are 14 residues in the CDR3. This chain's CDR3 is CATYDIRVRSPLHF. The CDR3 region has the DNA TGTGCCACCTACGACATCAGGGTACGTTCACCCCTCCACTTT.

The chain links TRBV21-1 to TRBJ1-5. TRBV21-1 corresponds to a pseudogene. The CDR3 is 13 amino acids. CDR3 sequence (DNA): TGTGCCAGCAGCGCGGGGGACAATCAGCCCCAGCATTTT. Encoded protein: CASSAGDNQPQHF.

This clone was found once. The chain's CDR3 is CASSLAGDRRQETQYF. Written as DNA, the CDR3 is TGTGCCAGCAGCTTGGCCGGGGATAGGAGGCAAGAGACCCAGTACTTC. The chain combines TRBV5-5 with TRBJ2-5, with D tentatively TRBD2 (5 bases). This CDR3 has 16 residues. Germline CDR1 reads SGHKS; CDR2 reads YYEKEE (reference sequence). V lost 0 bases to trimming and J lost 2 bases, with 14 bases between them. The variable domain in full, with the rest retrieved from reference TRBV5-5 and TRBJ2-5, is DAGVTQSPTHLIKTRGQQVTLRCSPISGHKSVSWYQQVLGQGPQFIFQYYEKEERGRGNFPDRFSARQFPNYSSELNVNALLLGDSALYLCASSLAGDRRQETQYFGPGTRLLVL.

The chain recombines TRBV7-7 with TRBJ2-2, with TRBD1 matching 8 bases. The length of the CDR3 is 17 residues. The V gene's germline CDR1 is SSHAT and CDR2 FNYEAQ (reference sequence). V lost 1 base and J lost 4; bases outside the gene matches: 8. CDR3 sequence: CASSLVGEGTGTGELFF. CDR3 bases: TGTGCCAGCAGCTTAGTGGGGGAAGGGACAGGCACCGGGGAGCTGTTTTTT.

This clone was seen just once. CDR3 sequence reads: CASSDRHTGMNTEAFF. DNA for the CDR3: TGTGCCAGCAGTGACCGCCACACAGGGATGAACACTGAAGCTTTCTTT. J is TRBJ1-1 and V is TRBV6-1; a weak D match, TRBD1 (6 bases). Germline values: CDR1 MNHNS, CDR2 SASEGT. The V gene lost 3 bases and the J gene lost 0 bases, with 14 bases spanning the gap. This CDR3 region has 16 residues.

The chain recombines TRBV20-1 with TRBJ2-7, with 7 bases matching TRBD1. From germline, CDR1 is DFQATT and CDR2 SNEGSKA (reference sequence). Trimming took 3 bases from V and 0 from J; bases not matched to a gene: 5. This CDR3 region has 14 residues. DNA of the CDR3: TGCAGTGCTAGTGACAGGGTCCGCTCCTACGAGCAGTACTTC. The encoded protein is CSASDRVRSYEQYF.

This clone was counted a single time. The chain combines TRBV5-1 with TRBJ1-1; 8 bases fit TRBD1. Germline values: CDR1 SGHRS, CDR2 YFSETQ. The CDR3 sequence is 15 residues long. V lost 5 bases to trimming and J lost 5 bases; unmatched junction nucleotides: 11. CDR3 residues: CASSRDTGGRTEAFF. The CDR3 bases are TGCGCCAGCAGTCGGGACACAGGGGGGAGAACTGAAGCTTTCTTT.

The gene calls are TRBV7-9 and TRBJ1-4; TRBD1 matches 7 bases. V shed 2 bases, J shed 0 bases, and the junction held 3 bases outside the gene matches. Germline V gives CDR1 SEHNR, CDR2 FQNEAQ (reference sequence). CDR3 length: 16 amino acids. As DNA, the CDR3 is TGTGCCAGCAGCTTACAGACAGGGCCAACTAATGAAAAACTGTTTTTT. Translated: CASSLQTGPTNEKLFF.

This sequence joins TRBV9 and TRBJ2-1, with TRBD2 identical over 9 bases. Germline V gene data show CDR1 as SGDLS and CDR2 as YYNGEE. This CDR3 is 15 amino acids long. V shed 1 base and J 9 bases; nucleotides not matched to a gene: 8. CDR3 protein: CASSVWGGGAPEQFF. In DNA, the CDR3 is TGTGCCAGCAGCGTATGGGGCGGGGGGGCCCCTGAGCAGTTCTTC.

The CDR3 DNA reads as TGTGCCAGCAGTCCAATTCCGGGACAAGCTTCTCGTACCTACGAGCAGTACTTC. Translated: CASSPIPGQASRTYEQYF. The chain links TRBV6-2 or TRBV6-3 to TRBJ2-7, with D possibly being TRBD1 (6 bases). Trimming took off 5 bases at V and 2 bases at J, with 25 bases between the two ends. CDR1 is MNHEY and CDR2 is SVGEGT in the germline V gene. The CDR3 covers 18 residues.

The CDR3 loop is CASSQGQGAGGYTF. Written as DNA, the CDR3 is TGCGCCAGCAGCCAAGGACAGGGGGCAGGTGGCTACACCTTC. The gene calls are TRBV5-1 and TRBJ1-2; 11 nucleotides agree with TRBD1. Germline V gene sequence: CDR1 SGHRS, CDR2 YFSETQ. The junction had 6 bases not matched to a gene; V was cut back by 4 bases and J by 7 bases. CDR3 length equals 14 residues.

DNA of the CDR3: TGTGCCACCAGTAGGACTAGCGGGGGGTACAATGAGCAGTTCTTC. It specifies CATSRTSGGYNEQFF. The rearrangement joins TRBV24-1 to TRBJ2-1; 14 positions match TRBD2. This CDR3 has 15 residues. CDR1 is KGHDR, CDR2 SFDVKD, per germline. V gave up 6 bases and J gave up 4 bases; unmatched junction bases: 1.

This clone was counted between two and nine times. The gene calls are TRBV7-9 and TRBJ1-1; no reliable D call. Deletions cut 3 bases from V and 9 bases from J, with 17 bases between. The CDR3 covers 14 residues. CDR1 and CDR2 (germline): SEHNR, FQNEAQ (reference sequence). The CDR3 is CASSLDLGSLKAFF. CDR3 in DNA: TGTGCCAGCAGCTTGGACTTGGGGAGTTTGAAAGCTTTCTTT. The full variable domain, with the rest looked up from reference TRBV7-9 and TRBJ1-1, is DTGVSQNPRHKITKRGQNVTFRCDPISEHNRLYWYRQTLGQGPEFLTYFQNEAQLEKSRLLSDRFSAERPKGSFSTLEIQRTEQGDSAMYLCASSLDLGSLKAFFGQGTRLTVV.

The chain has TRBV19 and TRBJ1-1; D is ambiguous. The germline gives CDR1 LNHDA, CDR2 SQIVND (reference sequence). Trimming stripped 0 bases from V and 6 bases from J, with 5 bases between. The CDR3 is 12 residues long. CDR3 amino acids: CASSIDLSEAFF. DNA for the CDR3: TGTGCCAGTAGTATAGATCTATCTGAAGCTTTCTTT.

The chain couples TRBV6-5 to TRBJ1-2; 10 bases align to TRBD1. V lost 7 bases and J lost 6; bases outside the gene matches: 8. This CDR3 contains 14 residues. Germline CDR1 MNHEY, CDR2 SVGAGI. The CDR3 DNA sequence: TGTGCCAGCAAGACTGCCGGGACAGGGGATGGCTACACCTTC. Its translation: CASKTAGTGDGYTF.

The sample holds many counts of this clone. V is TRBV2 and J is TRBJ2-2; 8 bases fit TRBD1. This CDR3 is built from 18 residues. Germline V gene sequence: CDR1 SNHLY, CDR2 FYNNEI. The V gene end was trimmed by 0 bases and the J gene end by 0 bases; junction bases not matched to a gene: 6. The CDR3 DNA sequence: TGTGCCAGCAGTGAAGCGCCTAGGACAGGGACGAACACCGGGGAGCTGTTTTTT. Encoded protein: CASSEAPRTGTNTGELFF.

The chain links TRBV3-1 (or the pseudogene TRBV3-2) to TRBJ2-3; 11 bases are shared with TRBD2. From germline, CDR1 is LGHDT and CDR2 YNNKEL (reference sequence). CDR3 size: 16 residues. The ends lost 1 base at V and 6 bases at J; junction bases unmatched: 6. CDR3 bases: TGTGCCAGCAGCCAAGTTAGCGGGGGGGATCCCGATACGCAGTATTTT. Translated: CASSQVSGGDPDTQYF.

The rearrangement links TRBV2 to TRBJ1-6; 7 nucleotides line up with TRBD1. The J segment lost 10 bases and the V segment lost 3 bases, leaving 6 bases of the junction unmatched. This CDR3 contains 14 residues. CDR1 is SNHLY and CDR2 is FYNNEI in the germline V gene. CDR3 sequence reads: CASSDEGARSPLHF. The CDR3, as DNA: TGTGCCAGCAGTGATGAGGGGGCTCGGTCACCCCTCCACTTT.

The CDR3 DNA follows: TGTGCCAGCAGTAAAAGGACAGGGGGCGGCTATGGCTACACCTTC. Protein product: CASSKRTGGGYGYTF. The chain couples TRBV6-5 to TRBJ1-2; 11 nucleotides align to TRBD1. Germline loops: CDR1 MNHEY, CDR2 SVGAGI. The CDR3 runs to 15 residues. V lost 5 bases, J lost 4 bases, and 6 bases stayed unmatched.

The rearrangement links TRBV24-1 to TRBJ1-2, with TRBD1 matching 7 bases. With 2 bases clipped from V and 6 bases from J, the junction kept 5 bases outside the gene matches. Germline CDR1 is KGHDR and CDR2 is SFDVKD. The CDR3 covers 14 residues. CDR3 protein: CATSDSTGRNGYTF. CDR3 DNA sequence: TGTGCCACCAGTGATTCGACAGGGAGGAATGGCTACACCTTC.

The chain has TRBV10-1 and TRBJ1-1; 7 nucleotides align to TRBD1. Trimming removed 6 bases from V and 3 bases from J; junction bases left unmatched: 7. Germline V CDR1 and CDR2: WNHNN, SYGVQD (reference sequence). The CDR3 runs 14 residues. CDR3 sequence: CASRQGSGDTEAFF. The CDR3 DNA reads as TGCGCCAGCAGACAGGGGTCCGGGGACACTGAAGCTTTCTTT.

V and J are TRBV19 and TRBJ1-6; no definite D call. This CDR3 has 16 amino acids. Trimming removed 4 bases at V and 3 bases at J, with 13 bases between. CDR1 is LNHDA and CDR2 is SQIVND in the germline V gene (reference sequence). The CDR3 region is CASSTDGSFYNSPLHF. CDR3 DNA sequence: TGTGCCAGTAGTACGGACGGGAGTTTCTATAATTCACCCCTCCACTTT.

The rearrangement uses TRBV11-2 and TRBJ2-3, with a weak D call TRBD1 (5 bases). CDR1 is SGHAT and CDR2 is FQNNGV in the germline V gene. Trimming removed 0 bases at V and 2 bases at J, with 6 bases between. CDR3 length equals 14 residues. CDR3 DNA: TGTGCCAGCAGCTTAGACAGGGACACAGATACGCAGTATTTT. This sequence encodes CASSLDRDTDTQYF. Looking up the rest from reference TRBV11-2 and TRBJ2-3 gives the full variable domain: EAGVAQSPRYKIIEKRQSVAFWCNPISGHATLYWYQQILGQGPKLLIQFQNNGVVDDSQLPKDRFSAERLKGVDSTLKIQPAKLEDSAVYLCASSLDRDTDTQYFGPGTRLTVL.

V gene TRBV5-1 combines with J gene TRBJ2-1, with D tentatively TRBD1 (5 bases). The CDR3 length is 14 residues. The V end lost 2 bases, the J end lost 3 bases, and 9 bases lay between the germline ends. Germline V lookup: CDR1 SGHRS, CDR2 YFSETQ. The CDR3, as DNA: TGCGCCAGCAGCTTTAGTAGGGGCTACAATGAGCAGTTCTTC. Its translation is CASSFSRGYNEQFF.

The chain carries TRBV28 and TRBJ1-2; TRBD1 agrees at 7 bases. The CDR3 length is 12 residues. From germline, CDR1 is MDHEN and CDR2 SYDVKM. Trimming cost V 8 bases and J 4 bases; bases outside gene matches: 4. The CDR3 protein is CASWRQGYGYTF. The DNA of the CDR3 is TGTGCCAGCTGGAGACAGGGCTATGGCTACACCTTC.

The rearrangement uses TRBV3-1 (or the pseudogene TRBV3-2) and TRBJ2-7; tentatively, D is TRBD1 (5 bases). V was pared by 5 bases and J by 0 bases, with 11 bases between. Germline V gene sequence: CDR1 LGHDT, CDR2 YNNKEL (reference sequence). The CDR3 has 14 residues. The CDR3 reads CASSSTVFSYEQYF. In DNA form, the CDR3 reads TGTGCCAGCAGCTCGACAGTTTTCTCCTACGAGCAGTACTTC.

This chain connects TRBV4-1 to TRBJ1-3; D not resolved. Germline values: CDR1 MGHRA, CDR2 YSYEKL. V was trimmed by 0 bases and J by 7 bases, leaving 7 bases between them. The CDR3 contains 13 residues. CDR3 sequence: CASSQEGRNTIYF. The CDR3 nucleotides read TGCGCCAGCAGCCAAGAGGGCAGGAACACCATATATTTT.

This clone was seen a few times. V is TRBV3-1 (or the pseudogene TRBV3-2) and J is TRBJ1-6; 8 positions match TRBD1. The CDR3 consists of 15 residues. Trimming at V came to 1 base and at J to 10 bases, leaving 6 bases not matched to a gene. Germline V CDR1 and CDR2: LGHDT, YNNKEL (reference sequence). The CDR3 nucleotides are TGTGCCAGCAGCCAAGGCGTGACAGGGGTATCACCCCTCCACTTT. Translation: CASSQGVTGVSPLHF.

J is TRBJ1-1 and V is TRBV12-5; 8 bases are shared with TRBD1. CDR1 and CDR2 (germline): LGHNT, FRNRAP. There are 11 residues in the CDR3. V was pared by 5 bases and J by 10 bases, with 3 bases of the junction left unmatched. The CDR3 protein is CASGETGGAFF. CDR3 DNA: TGTGCTAGTGGTGAAACAGGGGGAGCTTTCTTT.